Shown below are 14 T cell receptor beta chains from a single sample sequenced in a study of shared clonotypes between healthy human individuals. It was CD45RO-negative cells, positively selected for CCR7, that made up naive CD8 cells, with terminally differentiated effector memory CD45RA+ cells excluded. Some clones are missing from TCRdb's copy, which holds only in-frame ones; the method was immunoSEQ multiplex PCR. Here the sample spans some 2.1 million clones, around 96% being singletons. The sequenced sample was naive CD8+ T cells sorted from blood. The receptor set was obtained from a young man in good health.

The rearrangement joins TRBV6-6 to TRBJ1-5, with 8 bases fitting TRBD1. This CDR3 is built from 16 residues. Germline loops: CDR1 MNHNY, CDR2 SVGAGI (reference sequence). V shed 2 bases and J 4 bases; nucleotides not matched to a gene: 7. The CDR3 DNA is TGTGCCAGCAGTTACGAGCAGGGGGCGGGAAATCAGCCCCAGCATTTT. Translation: CASSYEQGAGNQPQHF.

The rearrangement joins TRBV6-6 to TRBJ2-2; D gene unclear. The CDR3 runs to 15 residues. The V gene lost 2 bases and the J gene lost 5 bases, with 12 bases spanning the gap. Looked up from germline, CDR1 is MNHNY and CDR2 is SVGAGI (reference sequence). CDR3 nucleotides: TGTGCCAGCAGTTACAGGACCGCAGAAACCGGGGAGCTGTTTTTT. It specifies CASSYRTAETGELFF.

In the case of this clone: At the DNA level, this CDR3 is encoded by other sequences in the same sample as well. V gene TRBV6-5 combines with J gene TRBJ2-7; TRBD1 is a possible D gene (6 bases). The CDR3 has 14 residues. Trimming pared 0 bases from V and 2 bases from J, leaving 8 bases between. Germline V gives CDR1 MNHEY, CDR2 SVGAGI. CDR3 DNA: TGTGCCAGCAGTTACTCGGCAGGGGCCTACGAGCAGTACTTC. This gives the protein CASSYSAGAYEQYF.

The rearrangement joins TRBV21-1 to TRBJ2-1; no DNA check was done on the table's D call, TRBD1. TRBV21-1 is described as a pseudogene. This CDR3 has 15 amino acids. This chain's CDR3 is CASSKEDRIWNEQFF. The CDR3 nucleotides read TGTGCCAGCAGCAAAGAGGACAGAATATGGAATGAGCAGTTCTTC.

With respect to this clone: The same CDR3 is also encoded by other DNA sequences in this sample. The V gene is TRBV6-1, the J gene TRBJ2-7, with a tentative D call TRBD1 (5 bases). The ends were cut back, 1 base at V and 4 bases at J, with 8 bases in the middle. Germline V gene sequence: CDR1 MNHNS, CDR2 SASEGT. The CDR3 is 13 residues long. CDR3: CASSEGTRYEQYF. For the CDR3, the DNA is TGTGCCAGCAGTGAAGGGACACGGTACGAGCAGTACTTC.

This chain uses TRBV28 with TRBJ1-6; no clear D. The CDR3 extends over 15 amino acids. V was clipped by 1 base and J by 7 bases, with 11 bases between them. The germline gives CDR1 MDHEN, CDR2 SYDVKM. Here the CDR3 reads CASSLLEGGNSPLHF. CDR3 coding DNA: TGTGCCAGCAGTTTATTGGAGGGAGGCAATTCACCCCTCCACTTT. Using reference TRBV28 and TRBJ1-6 for the parts outside the CDR3, the full variable domain is DVKVTQSSRYLVKRTGEKVFLECVQDMDHENMFWYRQDPGLGLRLIYFSYDVKMKEKGDIPEGYSVSREKKERFSLILESASTNQTSMYLCASSLLEGGNSPLHFGNGTRLTVT.

The rearrangement uses TRBV27 and TRBJ2-7; 9 bases map to TRBD1. Per the germline V gene, CDR1 is MNHEY and CDR2 is SMNVEV (reference sequence). V was clipped by 4 bases and J by 2 bases; unmatched bases: 9. The CDR3 consists of 16 residues. CDR3 sequence reads: CASSSAGTGYPYEQYF. Written as DNA, the CDR3 is TGTGCCAGCAGTTCCGCCGGGACAGGGTATCCCTACGAGCAGTACTTC.

This chain uses TRBV9 with TRBJ2-3; 11 bases are a match to TRBD2. Germline V gives CDR1 SGDLS, CDR2 YYNGEE. The V and J ends lost 3 bases and 2 bases, in that order; junction bases with no gene match: 5. There are 16 residues in the CDR3. CDR3 protein: CASSGPSGGPTDTQYF. In DNA form, the CDR3 reads TGTGCCAGCAGCGGTCCTAGCGGGGGGCCCACAGATACGCAGTATTTT.

V and J are TRBV10-2 and TRBJ2-1; possible D gene TRBD2, 6 bases. The CDR3 is made up of 13 amino acids. Germline-derived CDR1 and CDR2 are WSHSY and SAAADI. V was cut by 8 bases and J by 0 bases, with 8 bases left in between. CDR3 sequence: CASGGGSYNEQFF. CDR3 DNA sequence: TGCGCCAGCGGGGGAGGCTCCTACAATGAGCAGTTCTTC.

This rearrangement joins TRBV7-9 to TRBJ1-2; no firm D call. The CDR3 extends over 15 amino acids. CDR1 is SEHNR, CDR2 FQNEAQ, per germline (reference sequence). V was pared by 1 base and J by 6 bases, with 15 bases between. CDR3 DNA sequence: TGTGCCAGCAGCTTAGGGCAGGCCGCCTATGATGGCTACACCTTC. It yields the protein CASSLGQAAYDGYTF.

V gene TRBV27 combines with J gene TRBJ2-7; 7 nucleotides match TRBD2. The CDR3 runs 14 residues. With V trimmed by 7 bases and J by 1 base, 7 bases remained unmatched. From germline, CDR1 is MNHEY and CDR2 SMNVEV (reference sequence). The CDR3 nucleotides are TGTGCCAGCAAGCCGGGAGGTCCATCCTACGAGCAGTACTTC. Its protein is CASKPGGPSYEQYF.

This chain connects TRBV6-5 to TRBJ1-6; no clear D. Trimming left V 2 bases short and J 5 bases short, with 7 bases between. CDR1 is MNHEY and CDR2 is SVGAGI in the germline V gene. CDR3 length: 14 residues. CDR3 amino acids: CASSYVANNSPLHF. Here the CDR3 DNA reads TGTGCCAGCAGTTACGTAGCGAATAATTCACCCCTCCACTTT.

V gene TRBV28 combines with J gene TRBJ1-6; D unclear. Per the germline V gene, CDR1 is MDHEN and CDR2 is SYDVKM. The CDR3 runs to 14 residues. With 6 bases removed from V and 6 bases from J, the gap between germline ends came to 12 bases. CDR3 DNA sequence: TGTGCCAGCAGGCACGACTCGGGTAATTCACCCCTCCACTTT. It yields the protein CASRHDSGNSPLHF.

The chain combines TRBV9 with TRBJ1-4; a possible D gene is TRBD1 (5 bases). V lost 4 bases and J 7 bases, leaving 17 bases between the germline ends. The V gene's germline CDR1 is SGDLS and CDR2 YYNGEE. This CDR3 is 15 amino acids long. CDR3 in DNA: TGTGCCAGCAGCTCCGCGCAGGGTCCGTTTGAAAAACTGTTTTTT. Its protein product is CASSSAQGPFEKLFF.